This TCR beta chain was observed in a study of OX40 agonist ivuxolimab in advanced cancers. Points from the study as a whole: Still undetermined is the antigen specificity of the expanded peripheral T cells. At 0.1 to 3.0 mg/kg and by week 6, CD4+ and CD8+ T cells in the blood had expanded clonally.

Comments on this clone: Antigen specificity is unknown.

Libraries were prepared by immunoSEQ multiplex PCR; TCRdb keeps only in-frame clonotypes and omits some of them. The data show some 72,000 clones, approximately 80% seen once. Germline values: CDR1 SGHAT, CDR2 FQNNGV. The CDR3 runs 14 residues. The V and J ends lost 1 base and 5 bases respectively, with 11 bases between them. This TCR derives from an adult with an advanced solid tumor such as melanoma, head and neck, liver or kidney cancer. The sequenced sample was CD4+ or CD8+ T cells sorted from blood, obtained in a trial of the OX40 agonist ivuxolimab. This sequence joins TRBV11-2 and TRBJ1-2; the D is unclear. The DNA for the CDR3 is TGTGCCAGCAGCTTAGCTGGCAGGCAGTATGGCTACACCTTC. It yields the protein CASSLAGRQYGYTF.